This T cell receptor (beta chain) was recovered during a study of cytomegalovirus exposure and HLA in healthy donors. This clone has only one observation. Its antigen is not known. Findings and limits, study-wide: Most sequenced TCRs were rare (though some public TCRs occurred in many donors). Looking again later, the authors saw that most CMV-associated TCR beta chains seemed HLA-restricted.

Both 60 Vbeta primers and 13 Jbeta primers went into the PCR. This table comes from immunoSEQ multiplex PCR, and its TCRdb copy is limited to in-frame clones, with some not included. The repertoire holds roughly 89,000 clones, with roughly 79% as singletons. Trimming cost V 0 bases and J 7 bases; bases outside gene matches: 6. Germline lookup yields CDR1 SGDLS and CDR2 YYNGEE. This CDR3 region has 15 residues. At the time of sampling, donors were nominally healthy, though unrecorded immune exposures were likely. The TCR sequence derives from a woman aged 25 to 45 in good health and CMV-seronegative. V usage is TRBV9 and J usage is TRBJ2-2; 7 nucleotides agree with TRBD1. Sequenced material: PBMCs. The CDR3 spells CASSVGGPGGGELFF. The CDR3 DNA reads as TGTGCCAGCAGCGTAGGAGGTCCAGGGGGCGGGGAGCTGTTTTTT.